The clone carrying this T cell receptor (beta chain) has a handful of counts. Source study methods: Using reference gene primer amplification, nucleated cell counts were estimated. Data came from immunoSEQ multiplex PCR; TCRdb stores just in-frame clones and leaves some out. The V and J calls and clone size were taken over from that table, and D and trimming were inferred from the DNA. The sample yields approximately 92,000 clones, approximately 90% seen once. Patients at the Seattle site were enrolled during active infection and followed longitudinally. This entry comes from a study of blood T cell repertoires in COVID-19. Turning to the study itself: Italy, Spain and the United States were the sources of the convalescent and acute COVID-19 samples. T cells, B-cell-depleted T cells, or PBMCs supplied cDNA or gDNA.

The V gene's germline CDR1 is SGHTA and CDR2 FQGNSA. Between the trimmed V and J ends, which lost 1 base and 1 base, there was a span of 10 bases. This CDR3 region has 15 residues. This chain uses TRBV7-2 with TRBJ1-1; D uncertain. The receptor was isolated from a woman in her sixties or seventies with COVID-19, enrolled during active disease. The specimen sequenced was peripheral blood. In DNA, the CDR3 is TGTGCCAGCAGCTTAGACAGTAACCGGAACACTGAAGCTTTCTTT. Translated, it gives CASSLDSNRNTEAFF. Based on the CDR3 plus reference TRBV7-2 and TRBJ1-1, the full variable domain is GAGVSQSPSNKVTEKGKDVELRCDPISGHTALYWYRQSLGQGLEFLIYFQGNSAPDKSGLPSDRFSAERTGGSVSTLTIQRTQQEDSAVYLCASSLDSNRNTEAFFGQGTRLTVV.